These 32 T cell receptor beta chains were all obtained from the same sample, sequenced in a study of cytomegalovirus exposure and HLA in healthy donors (dated by TCRdb to the late 2010s). Receptor libraries were prepared by the immunoSEQ multiplex PCR assay. A mixture of 60 forward primers for TCR Vbeta segments and 13 reverse primers for TCR Jbeta segments was used in the multiplex PCR. TCRdb took this table from immuneACCESS and kept in-frame rearrangements with V and J called. Such tables lack part of the clones; where checked against another copy, unresolved V genes explain under half of the gap, and the rest is unexplained. The record for this sample contains about 160,000 clones. The ten largest clones represent 1% to 1.5% of the sample. The sample was PBMCs. These TCRs come from a woman aged 60-75 years in good health and CMV-seronegative.

The chain links TRBV5-1 to TRBJ2-3; 8 nucleotides line up with TRBD2. V was clipped by 3 bases and J by 4 bases; unmatched bases: 10. The CDR3 length is 16 residues. Germline V lookup: CDR1 SGHRS, CDR2 YFSETQ. The CDR3 DNA reads as TGCGCCAGCAGCTCCCGGACTAGCCCTATATCAGATACGCAGTATTTT. Translated, it gives CASSSRTSPISDTQYF.

V gene TRBV7-2 combines with J gene TRBJ1-2; tentatively, D is TRBD1 (6 bases). Germline CDR1 and CDR2: SGHTA and FQGNSA. Trimming shortened V by 3 bases and J by 8 bases, and 22 bases separated the two germline ends. The CDR3 sequence is 16 residues long. In DNA form, the CDR3 reads TGTGCCAGCAGCTTCCAGACAGGCCCGGCTGGGGGCGGCTACACCTTC. Protein sequence: CASSFQTGPAGGGYTF.

The chain is built from TRBV5-4 and TRBJ2-7; D is possibly TRBD1 (6 bases). Trimming shortened V by 5 bases and J by 3 bases, and 15 bases separated the two germline ends. The CDR3 loop spans 14 amino acids. Germline loops: CDR1 SGHNT, CDR2 YYREEE (reference sequence). The CDR3 here is CASSTGQPNYEQYF. CDR3 DNA: TGTGCCAGCAGTACCGGACAGCCTAACTACGAGCAGTACTTC. The whole variable domain, remainder taken from reference TRBV5-4 and TRBJ2-7, is ETGVTQSPTHLIKTRGQQVTLRCSSQSGHNTVSWYQQALGQGPQFIFQYYREEENGRGNFPPRFSGLQFPNYSSELNVNALELDDSALYLCASSTGQPNYEQYFGPGTRLTVT.

V usage is TRBV2 and J usage is TRBJ1-5, with D possibly matching TRBD1 (5 bases). Germline CDR1 is SNHLY and CDR2 is FYNNEI. V lost 11 bases and J 4 bases, leaving 18 bases between the germline ends. The CDR3 is 14 residues long. The CDR3 DNA sequence: TGTGCCTCCACGGGAGGGGATAGGAATCAGCCCCAGCATTTT. Its protein product is CASTGGDRNQPQHF.

This chain joins TRBV7-2 and TRBJ1-1; possible D gene TRBD1, 6 bases. CDR3 length equals 17 residues. The germline gives CDR1 SGHTA, CDR2 FQGNSA. Trimming removed 3 bases from V and 0 bases from J, with 17 bases in between. For the CDR3, the DNA is TGTGCCAGCAGCTTTGAAACTAACAGGGCCCTGAACACTGAAGCTTTCTTT. Amino acids: CASSFETNRALNTEAFF. Using reference TRBV7-2 and TRBJ1-1 for the parts outside the CDR3, the full variable domain is GAGVSQSPSNKVTEKGKDVELRCDPISGHTALYWYRQSLGQGLEFLIYFQGNSAPDKSGLPSDRFSAERTGGSVSTLTIQRTQQEDSAVYLCASSFETNRALNTEAFFGQGTRLTVV.

A remark on this clone: Additional DNA sequences in this sample encode the identical CDR3. The chain has TRBV19 and TRBJ1-1; the match to TRBD1 covers 8 bases. Losses at the gene ends were 5 bases for V and 2 bases for J; bases not matched to a gene: 7. This CDR3 region has 15 residues. The germline CDR1 and CDR2 sequences are LNHDA and SQIVND (reference sequence). The CDR3 DNA sequence: TGTGCCAGTAGTCCCAGGACAGGGCTAAACACTGAAGCTTTCTTT. Translating it yields CASSPRTGLNTEAFF. Full variable domain (rest looked up from reference TRBV19 and TRBJ1-1): DGGITQSPKYLFRKEGQNVTLSCEQNLNHDAMYWYRQDPGQGLRLIYYSQIVNDFQKGDIAEGYSVSREKKESFPLTVTSAQKNPTAFYLCASSPRTGLNTEAFFGQGTRLTVV.

Worth noting for this clone: Different DNA sequences within this sample yield the same CDR3. The chain couples TRBV2 to TRBJ1-5, with TRBD1 as a possible D gene (5 bases). V lost 4 bases and J 4 bases, leaving 11 bases between the germline ends. The CDR3 runs 14 residues. Germline V gene data show CDR1 as SNHLY and CDR2 as FYNNEI. CDR3 loop: CASSGRQGNQPQHF. The CDR3 nucleotides read TGTGCCAGCAGTGGTCGCCAGGGAAATCAGCCCCAGCATTTT.

V usage is TRBV10-3 and J usage is TRBJ2-5; TRBD1 might be the D (6 bases). V was trimmed by 9 bases and J by 4 bases, leaving 15 bases between them. CDR1 and CDR2 from the germline V gene are ENHRY and SYGVKD. The CDR3 covers 13 residues. CDR3 sequence: CAIRAQQGETQYF. The CDR3 DNA sequence: TGTGCCATTCGCGCCCAACAGGGAGAGACCCAGTACTTC.

V is TRBV5-4 and J is TRBJ2-5; 8 positions agree with TRBD1. The CDR3 has 15 residues. The trim removed 3 bases at V and 5 bases at J, leaving 9 bases unmatched. CDR1 and CDR2 from the germline V gene are SGHNT and YYREEE (reference sequence). The chain's CDR3 is CASSSATGVGETQYF. CDR3 DNA: TGTGCCAGCAGCTCGGCGACAGGGGTTGGGGAGACCCAGTACTTC.

The chain is built from TRBV19 and TRBJ1-1, with 7 bases aligning to TRBD1. Germline values: CDR1 LNHDA, CDR2 SQIVND (reference sequence). The CDR3 contains 15 residues. The V gene end was trimmed by 3 bases and the J gene end by 4 bases; junction bases not matched to a gene: 8. Written as DNA, the CDR3 is TGTGCCAGTAGTATTTTTGAGGGGGCGAGCACTGAAGCTTTCTTT. Translated, it gives CASSIFEGASTEAFF.

The V call is TRBV25-1, the J call TRBJ1-2, with 11 bases fitting TRBD1. The CDR3 contains 15 residues. The V segment lost 5 bases and the J segment 7 bases; nucleotides outside the gene matches: 9. CDR1 and CDR2 from the germline V gene are MGHDK and SYGVNS. The CDR3 loop is CASSPNLDRGRGYTF. CDR3 nucleotides: TGTGCCAGCAGTCCGAACTTGGACAGGGGGCGTGGCTACACCTTC.

The V call is TRBV19, the J call TRBJ2-7; unclear D gene. This CDR3 is 14 amino acids long. CDR1 and CDR2 from the germline V gene are LNHDA and SQIVND (reference sequence). Trimming shortened V by 4 bases and J by 0 bases, and 10 bases separated the two germline ends. CDR3: CASSTAQNSYEQYF. The CDR3, as DNA: TGTGCCAGTAGTACGGCACAGAACTCCTACGAGCAGTACTTC.

The chain has TRBV9 and TRBJ1-1; 11 positions match TRBD1. The CDR3 totals 16 residues. Germline V lookup: CDR1 SGDLS, CDR2 YYNGEE. The V segment lost 6 bases and the J segment 3 bases; nucleotides outside the gene matches: 10. CDR3 region: CASTPFRGQGDTEAFF. The CDR3, as DNA: TGTGCCAGCACCCCATTCCGGGGACAGGGGGACACTGAAGCTTTCTTT. Filled out from reference TRBV9 and TRBJ1-1, the complete variable domain reads DSGVTQTPKHLITATGQRVTLRCSPRSGDLSVYWYQQSLDQGLQFLIQYYNGEERAKGNILERFSAQQFPDLHSELNLSSLELGDSALYFCASTPFRGQGDTEAFFGQGTRLTVV.

The V and J genes are TRBV7-6 and TRBJ2-3, with TRBD2 identical over 9 bases. CDR3 length: 16 residues. CDR1 and CDR2 (germline): SGHVS, FNYEAQ. The junction had 11 bases not matched to a gene; V was cut back by 6 bases and J by 4 bases. The CDR3: CASRSLVAGDSDTQYF. The CDR3 nucleotides are TGTGCCAGCAGAAGTTTAGTAGCGGGGGACTCAGATACGCAGTATTTT.

The genes are TRBV5-4 and TRBJ2-3; perhaps TRBD2 as D (7 bases). The germline CDR1 and CDR2 sequences are SGHNT and YYREEE (reference sequence). The CDR3 has 15 amino acids. V lost 2 bases, J lost 5 bases, and 15 bases lay in between. The CDR3 DNA reads as TGTGCCAGCAGCTTCGAGGGGGGGCGGGGAGATACGCAGTATTTT. This translates into CASSFEGGRGDTQYF.

The V call is TRBV9, the J call TRBJ2-3; TRBD2 agrees at 7 bases. The CDR3 has 17 amino acids. Trimming removed 3 bases from V and 3 bases from J; junction bases left unmatched: 13. CDR1 SGDLS and CDR2 YYNGEE come from the germline V gene. CDR3 in amino acids: CASSAVSGTTLTDTQYF. Here the CDR3 DNA reads TGTGCCAGCAGCGCTGTCTCCGGGACTACCCTGACAGATACGCAGTATTTT.

This chain uses TRBV7-9 with TRBJ2-1; D not resolved. Germline CDR1 is SEHNR and CDR2 is FQNEAQ (reference sequence). The V end was cut by 3 bases, the J end by 3 bases, with 9 bases between. The CDR3 has 14 amino acids. CDR3 sequence reads: CASSFELLYNEQFF. CDR3 nucleotide sequence: TGTGCCAGCAGCTTTGAACTACTCTACAATGAGCAGTTCTTC.

CDR3: CASSEFRGNTEAFF. CDR3 nucleotides: TGTGCCAGCAGTGAATTTAGGGGGAACACTGAAGCTTTCTTT. The genes are TRBV6-1 and TRBJ1-1; possibly TRBD1 for D (5 bases). CDR1 and CDR2 from the germline V gene are MNHNS and SASEGT. Trimming left V 2 bases short and J 1 base short, with 8 bases between. The CDR3 totals 14 residues.

The chain couples TRBV7-8 to TRBJ1-1; D gene unclear. The V end lost 5 bases, the J end lost 3 bases, and 16 bases lay between the germline ends. The CDR3 is 15 amino acids. From germline, CDR1 is SGHVS and CDR2 FQNEAQ. CDR3 amino acids: CASSPKRVLYTEAFF. Here the CDR3 DNA reads TGTGCCAGCAGCCCTAAGAGGGTCCTTTACACTGAAGCTTTCTTT.

This chain's CDR3 is CATRTGVYQETQYF. The DNA for the CDR3 is TGTGCCACTCGAACCGGGGTATACCAAGAGACCCAGTACTTC. V is TRBV19 and J is TRBJ2-5, with TRBD2 as a possible D gene (5 bases). This CDR3 has 14 amino acids. Trimming removed 10 bases at V and 0 bases at J, with 15 bases between. The germline V gene encodes CDR1 LNHDA and CDR2 SQIVND (reference sequence).

The rearrangement links TRBV10-3 to TRBJ2-7, with TRBD1 matching over 7 bases. The CDR3 is 16 residues long. The germline gives CDR1 ENHRY, CDR2 SYGVKD. Trimming removed 0 bases from V and 0 bases from J; junction bases left unmatched: 5. CDR3 protein: CAISESTGKASYEQYF. In DNA form, the CDR3 reads TGTGCCATCAGTGAGTCGACAGGGAAAGCCTCCTACGAGCAGTACTTC.

This chain uses TRBV7-2 with TRBJ1-5, with 7 bases fitting TRBD1. The V segment lost 1 base and the J segment 7 bases; nucleotides outside the gene matches: 10. In germline, CDR1 is SGHTA, CDR2 FQGNSA. CDR3 length: 16 amino acids. The CDR3 bases are TGTGCCAGCAGCTTAGTGGGGACAGAGAAGGTACAGCCCCAGCATTTT. Its translation is CASSLVGTEKVQPQHF.

The CDR3 protein is CASSPLDRRYGYTF. Written as DNA, the CDR3 is TGTGCCAGTAGTCCACTTGACAGGCGGTATGGCTACACCTTC. The chain has TRBV19 and TRBJ1-2, with D maybe TRBD1 (6 bases). This CDR3 is 14 amino acids long. Trimming removed 5 bases at V and 5 bases at J, with 15 bases between. Germline CDR1 and CDR2: LNHDA and SQIVND (reference sequence). Full variable domain (missing parts from reference TRBV19 and TRBJ1-2): DGGITQSPKYLFRKEGQNVTLSCEQNLNHDAMYWYRQDPGQGLRLIYYSQIVNDFQKGDIAEGYSVSREKKESFPLTVTSAQKNPTAFYLCASSPLDRRYGYTFGSGTRLTVV.

The chain joins TRBV7-8 to TRBJ1-2; D may be TRBD1 (5 bases). V was shortened by 1 base and J by 9 bases, with 12 bases between the two germline ends. The CDR3 length is 13 residues. Germline assignment: CDR1 SGHVS and CDR2 FQNEAQ. The CDR3 DNA sequence: TGTGCCAGCAGCTTAGAGGTGGGGCAGAGCTACACCTTC. Amino acids: CASSLEVGQSYTF.

Details on this clone: One end of the junction is discordant with germline, which a read error may explain. The chain carries TRBV4-1 and TRBJ2-1, with no clear D. This CDR3 has 16 residues. The germline V gene has CDR1 MGHRA and CDR2 YSYEKL. The CDR3: CASSHPAERSDNEQFF. CDR3 DNA: TGCGCCAGCAGCCATCCTGCGGAGCGCTCCGACAATGAGCAGTTCTTC.

CDR3 region: CASSLGGGDGTDTQYF. CDR3 in DNA: TGCGCCAGCAGCTTGGGAGGGGGCGATGGGACAGATACGCAGTATTTT. The J gene is TRBJ2-3, the V gene TRBV5-1, with TRBD1 matching over 7 bases. Trimming removed 0 bases from V and 3 bases from J; junction bases left unmatched: 7. Germline CDR1 is SGHRS and CDR2 is YFSETQ. CDR3 length: 16 residues.

V is TRBV7-9 and J is TRBJ1-2, with 8 bases that match TRBD1. V lost 4 bases and J lost 4; bases outside the gene matches: 11. The V gene's germline CDR1 is SEHNR and CDR2 FQNEAQ (reference sequence). The CDR3 loop spans 16 amino acids. The CDR3 is CASSSGARQGFYGYTF. CDR3 DNA sequence: TGTGCCAGCAGCTCCGGCGCCAGACAGGGGTTCTATGGCTACACCTTC. The whole variable domain, remainder taken from reference TRBV7-9 and TRBJ1-2, is DTGVSQNPRHKITKRGQNVTFRCDPISEHNRLYWYRQTLGQGPEFLTYFQNEAQLEKSRLLSDRFSAERPKGSFSTLEIQRTEQGDSAMYLCASSSGARQGFYGYTFGSGTRLTVV.

The genes are TRBV10-3 and TRBJ2-5; 10 bases align to TRBD2. Per germline, CDR1 ENHRY and CDR2 SYGVKD. V lost 8 bases to trimming and J lost 1 base; unmatched junction nucleotides: 7. This CDR3 comprises 15 residues. The CDR3 protein is CAISQTSGAQETQYF. CDR3 DNA sequence: TGTGCCATCTCCCAAACTAGCGGGGCCCAAGAGACCCAGTACTTC.

The rearrangement links TRBV5-1 to TRBJ1-5, with D perhaps matching TRBD1 (6 bases). The germline CDR1 and CDR2 sequences are SGHRS and YFSETQ. This CDR3 comprises 19 residues. V shed 1 base and J shed 0 bases, with 20 bases lying between them. Here the CDR3 DNA reads TGCGCCAGCAGCTTGTGCTTATCCGGGACAAACCTTAGCAATCAGCCCCAGCATTTT. It is translated as CASSLCLSGTNLSNQPQHF.

This chain links TRBV6-5 with TRBJ1-4, with 7 bases identical to TRBD1. Trimming cost V 6 bases and J 7 bases; bases outside gene matches: 8. The germline gives CDR1 MNHEY, CDR2 SVGAGI. The CDR3 is 14 amino acids. The CDR3 loop reads CASRNDRAGEKLFF. CDR3 nucleotides: TGTGCCAGCAGGAATGACAGGGCTGGTGAAAAACTGTTTTTT.

V usage is TRBV6-1 and J usage is TRBJ2-7, with a possible D match to TRBD2 (6 bases). The ends were cut back, 4 bases at V and 0 bases at J, with 19 bases in the middle. Germline V gives CDR1 MNHNS, CDR2 SASEGT. The CDR3 is 17 residues long. The CDR3 here is CASSVGRSLEDSYEQYF. The CDR3 DNA follows: TGTGCCAGCAGTGTGGGGAGGTCTCTAGAAGACTCCTACGAGCAGTACTTC.

The V gene is TRBV7-2, the J gene TRBJ2-7; TRBD2 matches at 8 bases. CDR3 length: 15 residues. Trimming at V came to 1 base and at J to 2 bases, leaving 4 bases not matched to a gene. The V gene's germline CDR1 is SGHTA and CDR2 FQGNSA. CDR3 loop: CASSLGSGGPYEQYF. The CDR3 nucleotides are TGTGCCAGCAGCTTAGGGAGCGGGGGACCCTACGAGCAGTACTTC.